The clone carrying this T cell receptor (beta chain) has just a few counts. Antigen: not known. This sample was included in a study of CD8 T cells in ankylosing spondylitis. This CDR3 region has 17 residues. The ends lost 4 bases at V and 8 bases at J; junction bases unmatched: 13. Per germline, CDR1 MGHRA and CDR2 YSYEKL. Making the TCR beta libraries involved quantitative 5'-RACE with molecular barcodes. TCRdb re-analysed the 5' RACE reads in MiXCR, keeping a single row per CDR3 protein. The table records approximately 150,000 distinct CDR3 sequences, under 45% of them present only once. Study-level points and caveats: As reported, disease-linked clones showed significant enrichment in matched ankylosing spondylitis synovial fluid.

Input material: synovial fluid, either unsorted or a sorted T cell fraction (not recorded which). The gene calls are TRBV4-1 and TRBJ1-4; TRBD1 matches 10 bases. This sequence was found in a male donor with ankylosing spondylitis. The CDR3 reads CASSPDEDRGQQEKLFF. The CDR3, as DNA: TGCGCCAGCAGCCCAGACGAAGACAGGGGGCAGCAGGAAAAACTGTTTTTT.